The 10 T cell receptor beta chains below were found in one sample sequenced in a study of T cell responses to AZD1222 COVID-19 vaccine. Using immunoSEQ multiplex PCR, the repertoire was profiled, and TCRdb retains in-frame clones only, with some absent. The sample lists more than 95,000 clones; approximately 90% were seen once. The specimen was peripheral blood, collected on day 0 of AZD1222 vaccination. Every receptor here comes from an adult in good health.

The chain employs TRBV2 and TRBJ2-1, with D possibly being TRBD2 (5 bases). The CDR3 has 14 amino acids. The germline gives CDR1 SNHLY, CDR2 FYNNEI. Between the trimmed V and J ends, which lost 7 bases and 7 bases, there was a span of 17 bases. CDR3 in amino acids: CASTQGSERNEQFF. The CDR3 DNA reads TGTGCCAGCACCCAAGGGTCCGAGCGGAATGAGCAGTTCTTC.

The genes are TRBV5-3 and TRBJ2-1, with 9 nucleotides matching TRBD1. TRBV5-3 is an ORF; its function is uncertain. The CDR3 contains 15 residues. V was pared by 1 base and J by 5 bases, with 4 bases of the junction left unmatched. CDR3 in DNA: TGTGCCAGAAGCTTGACAGGGGGCGAGGACAATGAGCAGTTCTTC. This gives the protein CARSLTGGEDNEQFF.

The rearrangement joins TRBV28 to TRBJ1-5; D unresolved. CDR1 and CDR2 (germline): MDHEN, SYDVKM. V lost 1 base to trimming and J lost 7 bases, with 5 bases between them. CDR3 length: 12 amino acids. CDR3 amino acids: CASSLFSQPQHF. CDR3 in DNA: TGTGCCAGCAGTTTATTCTCCCAGCCCCAGCATTTT.

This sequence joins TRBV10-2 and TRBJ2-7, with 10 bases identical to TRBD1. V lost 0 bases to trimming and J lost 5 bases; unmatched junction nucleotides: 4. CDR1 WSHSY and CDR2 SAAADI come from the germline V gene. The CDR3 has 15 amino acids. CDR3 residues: CASSESGTGVNEQYF. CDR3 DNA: TGCGCCAGCAGTGAGTCAGGGACAGGGGTTAACGAGCAGTACTTC.

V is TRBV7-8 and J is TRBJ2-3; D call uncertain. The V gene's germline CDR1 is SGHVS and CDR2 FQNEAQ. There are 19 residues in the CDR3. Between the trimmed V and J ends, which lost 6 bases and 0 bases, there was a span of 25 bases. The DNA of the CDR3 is TGTGCCAGCAGTACAGTCTCTGGGTTGACGGTCTCTAGCACAGATACGCAGTATTTT. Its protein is CASSTVSGLTVSSTDTQYF.

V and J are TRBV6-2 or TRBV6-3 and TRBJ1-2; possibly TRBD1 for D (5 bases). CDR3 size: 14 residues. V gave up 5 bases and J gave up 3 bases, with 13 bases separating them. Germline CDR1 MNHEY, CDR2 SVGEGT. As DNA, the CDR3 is TGTGCCAGCAGTCGGATGGGGGGAGACTATGGCTACACCTTC. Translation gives CASSRMGGDYGYTF.

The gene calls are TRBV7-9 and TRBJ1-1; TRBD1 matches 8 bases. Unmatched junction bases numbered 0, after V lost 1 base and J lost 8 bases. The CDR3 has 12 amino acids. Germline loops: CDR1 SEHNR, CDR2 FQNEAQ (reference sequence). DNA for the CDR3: TGTGCCAGCAGCTTAGGACAGGGGGAAGCTTTCTTT. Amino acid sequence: CASSLGQGEAFF.

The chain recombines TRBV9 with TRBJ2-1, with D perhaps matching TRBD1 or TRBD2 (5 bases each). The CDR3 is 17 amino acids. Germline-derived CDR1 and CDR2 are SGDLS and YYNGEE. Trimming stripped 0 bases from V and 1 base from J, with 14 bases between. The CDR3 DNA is TGTGCCAGCAGCGTAGCTGTGAGGGGTGAGTCCTACAATGAGCAGTTCTTC. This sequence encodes CASSVAVRGESYNEQFF.

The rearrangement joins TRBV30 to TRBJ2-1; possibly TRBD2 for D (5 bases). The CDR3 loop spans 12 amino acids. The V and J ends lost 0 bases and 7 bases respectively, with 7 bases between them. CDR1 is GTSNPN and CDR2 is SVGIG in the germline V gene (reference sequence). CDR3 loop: CAWSVPGNEQFF. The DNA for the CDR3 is TGTGCCTGGAGTGTACCGGGAAATGAGCAGTTCTTC.

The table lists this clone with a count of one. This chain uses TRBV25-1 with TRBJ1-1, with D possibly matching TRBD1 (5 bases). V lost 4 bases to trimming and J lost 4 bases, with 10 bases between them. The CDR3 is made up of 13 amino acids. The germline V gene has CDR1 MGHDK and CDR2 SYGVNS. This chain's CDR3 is CASSVGHSTEAFF. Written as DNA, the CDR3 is TGTGCCAGCAGTGTCGGACATAGCACTGAAGCTTTCTTT.